This TCR beta chain was documented in a study of blood T cells in healthy people across ages. Findings of the study overall: Roughly linear declines in TCR beta diversity per million T cells occurred with age.

Next came a second PCR, run for roughly 6 to 11 cycles, which used a sample-barcoded 5' primer along with a J-beta primer mix. From the 5' RACE reads, TCRdb called clonotypes with MiXCR, one entry per CDR3 protein. This sample has 710,000 or so distinct CDR3 sequences; less than 40% occur once, and the top ten carry 15%. Looked up from germline, CDR1 is SNHLY and CDR2 is FYNNEI. This CDR3 comprises 15 residues. Trimming removed 6 bases from V and 4 bases from J; junction bases left unmatched: 7. Points on this clonotype: Its cognate antigen is unknown.

Sequenced sample: blood. V gene TRBV2 combines with J gene TRBJ1-2; 11 positions agree with TRBD1. The clonotype originates from a woman older than 75 in good health. The CDR3: CASSEDRGRVYGYTF. The CDR3 DNA reads TGTGCCAGCAGCGAGGACAGGGGGCGAGTCTATGGCTACACCTTC.